This T cell receptor beta chain emerged from a study of T cells after yellow fever vaccination. TCRdb itself ran the 5' RACE reads through MiXCR, one entry per CDR3 protein. The table has some 110,000 distinct CDR3 sequences, 7% to 8.5% seen once; the top ten hold roughly 27%. Study-level findings and limits: Peaking faster, on day 5 versus 15, the secondary response was nonetheless weaker. High-abundance clonotypes from the bulk population could contaminate FACS-sorted repertoires.

This clonotype showed up many times. Its specificity is not known. CDR3 length equals 14 residues. V shed 4 bases, J shed 8 bases, and the junction held 7 bases outside the gene matches. Germline-derived CDR1 and CDR2 are MNHEY and SVGAGI. This TCR was recovered from a man aged 25 to 45 who received the YFV17D yellow fever vaccine. V gene TRBV6-5 combines with J gene TRBJ2-1, with 8 bases lining up with TRBD2. The sample here was CD8+ T cells sorted from PBMCs, taken 45 days after the yellow fever booster vaccination. The CDR3 loop reads CASSFGTRGDEQFF. The CDR3 DNA sequence: TGTGCCAGCAGTTTTGGGACTAGAGGCGATGAGCAGTTCTTC.